This T cell receptor beta chain appears in the sequencing data of a study of blood T cell repertoires in COVID-19. Background on the study: PBMCs, B-cell-depleted T cells, or T cells provided the cDNA or gDNA that made up the material.

The germline V gene has CDR1 MNHEY and CDR2 SVGAGI. The CDR3 has 15 amino acids. J was trimmed by 2 bases and V by 6 bases; bases with no gene match: 9. Assay: immunoSEQ multiplex PCR; the TCRdb copy retains only in-frame clones and omits some. The table includes roughly 180,000 clones, around 80% detected once. This TCR derives from a woman older than 75 with COVID-19, enrolled during active disease. Sequencing was carried out using peripheral blood. The chain uses TRBV6-5 and TRBJ1-2, with 7 bases that match TRBD1. The CDR3 is CASRIGKTGNYGYTF. CDR3 sequence (DNA): TGTGCCAGCAGAATAGGAAAGACAGGGAACTATGGCTACACCTTC.